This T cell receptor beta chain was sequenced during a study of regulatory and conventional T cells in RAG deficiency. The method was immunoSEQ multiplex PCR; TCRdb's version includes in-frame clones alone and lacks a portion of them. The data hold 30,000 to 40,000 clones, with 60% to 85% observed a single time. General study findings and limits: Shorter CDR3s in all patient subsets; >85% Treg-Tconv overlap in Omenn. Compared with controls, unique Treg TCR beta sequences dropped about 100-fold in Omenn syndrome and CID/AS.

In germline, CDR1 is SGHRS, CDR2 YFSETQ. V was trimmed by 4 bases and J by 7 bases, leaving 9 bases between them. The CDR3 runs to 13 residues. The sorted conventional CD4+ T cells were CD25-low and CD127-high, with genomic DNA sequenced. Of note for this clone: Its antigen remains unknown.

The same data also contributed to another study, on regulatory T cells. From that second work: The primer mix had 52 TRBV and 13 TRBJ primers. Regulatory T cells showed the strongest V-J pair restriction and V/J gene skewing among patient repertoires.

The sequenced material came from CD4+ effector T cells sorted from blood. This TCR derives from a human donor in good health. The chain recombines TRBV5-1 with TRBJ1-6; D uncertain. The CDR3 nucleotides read TGCGCCAGCAGCCTCCGTCAGAATTCACCCCTCCACTTT. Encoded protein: CASSLRQNSPLHF.